One sample yielded the 28 T cell receptor beta chains listed below, sequenced in a study of early T cells in non-severe SARS-CoV-2 infection. TCRdb reprocessed the 5' RACE reads with MiXCR, giving one entry per CDR3 protein. The table shows about 53,000 distinct CDR3 sequences, with approximately 12% occurring only once. Sample: whole blood, taken at baseline. These receptors were collected from an adult who was a healthcare worker with PCR-confirmed SARS-CoV-2 infection or an uninfected control (not recorded which).

This chain links TRBV7-2 with TRBJ1-2; D not resolved. In germline, CDR1 is SGHTA, CDR2 FQGNSA. This CDR3 is 13 amino acids long. V lost 5 bases to trimming and J lost 6 bases, with 13 bases between them. The CDR3 here is CASSPSRRDGYTF. The CDR3 nucleotides are TGTGCCAGCAGCCCTTCACGAAGGGATGGCTACACCTTC.

The chain uses TRBV28 and TRBJ2-2; 7 bases agree with TRBD1. Losses at the gene ends were 4 bases for V and 5 bases for J; bases not matched to a gene: 7. The CDR3 spans 15 residues. Germline V gene lookup returns CDR1 MDHEN and CDR2 SYDVKM. CDR3 sequence reads: CASSSRQGTTGELFF. CDR3 in DNA: TGTGCCAGCAGTTCCCGACAGGGTACGACCGGGGAGCTGTTTTTT.

This chain uses TRBV11-2 with TRBJ1-2, with D possibly matching TRBD1 (6 bases). The V gene's germline CDR1 is SGHAT and CDR2 FQNNGV. Trimming pared 4 bases from V and 4 bases from J, leaving 10 bases between. The length of the CDR3 is 13 residues. CDR3 nucleotide sequence: TGTGCCAGCAGCTACGGACAGACCTATGGCTACACCTTC. This encodes CASSYGQTYGYTF.

This clonotype was found a few times. The chain has TRBV27 and TRBJ2-7; no clear D gene. Germline assignment: CDR1 MNHEY and CDR2 SMNVEV (reference sequence). The length of the CDR3 is 12 residues. Trimming removed 8 bases from V and 2 bases from J, with 10 bases in between. For the CDR3, the DNA is TGTGCCAGCGGATTTATCCCCTACGAGCAGTACTTC. Protein sequence: CASGFIPYEQYF.

This chain joins TRBV11-3 and TRBJ1-5; D gene ambiguous. V dropped 5 bases and J dropped 5 bases, with 10 bases sitting between them. Per germline, CDR1 SGHNT and CDR2 YENEEA. CDR3 length equals 13 residues. CDR3 amino acids: CASSPGLYQPQHF. The DNA for the CDR3 is TGTGCCAGCAGCCCGGGCCTTTATCAGCCCCAGCATTTT.

This clonotype was found a few times. V is TRBV6-2 or TRBV6-3 and J is TRBJ1-4; D is uncertain. There are 14 residues in the CDR3. Between the trimmed V and J ends, which lost 4 bases and 0 bases, there was a span of 6 bases. Per germline, CDR1 MNHEY and CDR2 SVGEGT. CDR3 coding DNA: TGTGCCAGCAGTTTGACCGCAACTAATGAAAAACTGTTTTTT. It translates to CASSLTATNEKLFF.

This clonotype has more than one count but fewer than ten. V and J are TRBV7-3 and TRBJ1-1; 7 nucleotides align to TRBD1. CDR1 is SGHTA and CDR2 is FQGTGA in the germline V gene. Trimming removed 5 bases from V and 0 bases from J; junction bases left unmatched: 3. This CDR3 comprises 14 residues. CDR3 sequence reads: CASSPTGMNTEAFF. CDR3 in DNA: TGTGCCAGCAGCCCGACAGGGATGAACACTGAAGCTTTCTTT.

The chain is built from TRBV3-1 and TRBJ2-5, with D hard to call. Trimming cost V 0 bases and J 4 bases, with 6 bases left between them. The CDR3 has 13 residues. Looked up from germline, CDR1 is LGHDT and CDR2 is YNNKEL (reference sequence). CDR3 region: CASSQDYRETQYF. The CDR3 DNA reads TGTGCCAGCAGCCAAGACTATCGAGAGACCCAGTACTTC.

This clonotype showed up many times. This chain uses TRBV20-1 with TRBJ2-4; no clear D. The CDR3 consists of 15 residues. The V gene's germline CDR1 is DFQATT and CDR2 SNEGSKA (reference sequence). Trimming stripped 3 bases from V and 1 base from J, with 13 bases between. CDR3 in DNA: TGCAGTGCTAGTAAGGGAAAGGAGGCCAAAAACATTCAGTACTTC. Translating gives CSASKGKEAKNIQYF.

This clonotype turned up a few times. This sequence joins TRBV5-4 and TRBJ2-7; perhaps TRBD2 as D (5 bases). Germline CDR1 reads SGHNT; CDR2 reads YYREEE (reference sequence). This CDR3 spans 15 amino acids. The V and J ends lost 4 bases and 4 bases respectively, with 18 bases between them. CDR3 loop: CASSNSLEWEYEQYF. The CDR3 DNA reads as TGTGCCAGCAGCAATTCACTAGAGTGGGAGTACGAGCAGTACTTC.

This clonotype occurred a few times. The chain has TRBV11-2 and TRBJ2-7; 8 bases line up with TRBD2. CDR1 is SGHAT and CDR2 is FQNNGV in the germline V gene. The CDR3 totals 16 residues. J was trimmed by 3 bases and V by 2 bases; bases with no gene match: 9. The chain's CDR3 is CASSLSLGLDLYEQYF. CDR3 coding DNA: TGTGCCAGCAGCTTATCTCTGGGACTAGACCTCTACGAGCAGTACTTC.

The V gene is TRBV23-1, the J gene TRBJ2-7, with D maybe TRBD2 (5 bases). TRBV23-1 is flagged as an ORF with uncertain function. Trimming left V 11 bases short and J 4 bases short, with 18 bases between. The CDR3 totals 13 residues. Here the CDR3 reads CALDYFGEYEQYF. The CDR3, as DNA: TGCGCCCTCGACTATTTTGGGGAGTACGAGCAGTACTTC.

The gene calls are TRBV2 and TRBJ2-4, with unresolved D. The V end was cut by 4 bases, the J end by 3 bases, with 1 base between. Per the germline V gene, CDR1 is SNHLY and CDR2 is FYNNEI. The CDR3 is 11 residues long. The CDR3 DNA sequence: TGTGCCAGCAGTGTCAAAAACATTCAGTACTTC. This encodes CASSVKNIQYF.

This clonotype was seen a few times. The chain uses TRBV5-8 and TRBJ2-4; D is ambiguous. Germline V CDR1 and CDR2: SGHTS, YDEGEE. V lost 8 bases and J lost 6, with 9 bases in between. The CDR3 has 11 residues. The CDR3 spells CASRWANIQYF. The CDR3 DNA sequence: TGTGCCAGTCGATGGGCAAACATTCAGTACTTC.

This clonotype was observed many times. The chain employs TRBV28 and TRBJ1-5; 8 bases fit TRBD1. This CDR3 region has 17 residues. Germline V CDR1 and CDR2: MDHEN, SYDVKM. The V and J ends lost 3 bases and 1 base, in that order; junction bases with no gene match: 8. The chain's CDR3 is CASSFAQGARSNQPQHF. Here the CDR3 DNA reads TGTGCCAGCAGTTTTGCCCAGGGGGCGCGGAGCAATCAGCCCCAGCATTTT.

This clonotype showed up just a few times. This sequence joins TRBV6-2 or TRBV6-3 and TRBJ2-1; 7 bases are shared with TRBD2. The V and J ends lost 6 bases and 2 bases, in that order; junction bases with no gene match: 10. Germline V gene lookup returns CDR1 MNHEY and CDR2 SVGEGT. The CDR3 length is 16 residues. As DNA, the CDR3 is TGTGCCAGCAGCTCCCCACTAGCGTCGGCCTACAATGAGCAGTTCTTC. Its protein product is CASSSPLASAYNEQFF.

The rearrangement uses TRBV11-2 and TRBJ2-1; 9 nucleotides agree with TRBD1. Per the germline V gene, CDR1 is SGHAT and CDR2 is FQNNGV. Losses at the gene ends were 5 bases for V and 8 bases for J; bases not matched to a gene: 10. The CDR3 is made up of 15 amino acids. CDR3 DNA: TGTGCCAGCAGCGCCAACAGGGGGCAGAGGGATGAGCAGTTCTTC. This sequence encodes CASSANRGQRDEQFF. Complete variable domain (other parts from reference TRBV11-2 and TRBJ2-1): EAGVAQSPRYKIIEKRQSVAFWCNPISGHATLYWYQQILGQGPKLLIQFQNNGVVDDSQLPKDRFSAERLKGVDSTLKIQPAKLEDSAVYLCASSANRGQRDEQFFGPGTRLTVL.

This clonotype has ten or more counts. The rearrangement links TRBV7-2 to TRBJ2-5; D gene ambiguous. V gave up 0 bases and J gave up 4 bases, with 3 bases separating them. The CDR3 is 12 residues long. Germline V CDR1 and CDR2: SGHTA, FQGNSA. The CDR3 here is CASSLARETQYF. CDR3 coding DNA: TGTGCCAGCAGCTTAGCGCGAGAGACCCAGTACTTC.

This clonotype has a handful of counts. The rearrangement joins TRBV5-1 to TRBJ2-5, with D unresolved. Trimming took 2 bases from V and 4 from J, leaving 3 bases between them. CDR3 length: 11 amino acids. Germline CDR1 is SGHRS and CDR2 is YFSETQ. The CDR3 protein is CASSLLETQYF. DNA for the CDR3: TGCGCCAGCAGCTTATTAGAGACCCAGTACTTC.

This clonotype was detected a few times. The chain employs TRBV27 and TRBJ2-3; D is possibly TRBD1 or TRBD2 (5 bases each). Germline values: CDR1 MNHEY, CDR2 SMNVEV (reference sequence). CDR3 length: 13 amino acids. V was trimmed by 6 bases and J by 4 bases, leaving 11 bases between them. CDR3 region: CASRSRGADTQYF. CDR3 DNA sequence: TGTGCCAGCAGATCCCGGGGCGCAGATACGCAGTATTTT.

In this sample, this clonotype turned up a few times. The V gene is TRBV7-3, the J gene TRBJ1-5; D gene uncertain. Germline V gives CDR1 SGHTA, CDR2 FQGTGA. V lost 0 bases and J 0 bases, leaving 12 bases between the germline ends. The CDR3 consists of 17 residues. The CDR3 DNA reads as TGTGCCAGCAGCTTAACCCTTCAGGAGGATAGCAATCAGCCCCAGCATTTT. Its translation is CASSLTLQEDSNQPQHF. The entire variable domain, with the rest obtained from reference TRBV7-3 and TRBJ1-5, is as follows: GAGVSQTPSNKVTEKGKYVELRCDPISGHTALYWYRQSLGQGPEFLIYFQGTGAADDSGLPNDRFFAVRPEGSVSTLKIQRTERGDSAVYLCASSLTLQEDSNQPQHFGDGTRLSIL.

The V gene is TRBV7-6, the J gene TRBJ2-7, with 10 positions matching TRBD2. Germline trimming cut 7 bases from V and 5 bases from J; bases unmatched to any gene: 11. Per germline, CDR1 SGHVS and CDR2 FNYEAQ. The CDR3 length is 15 residues. The CDR3 protein is CASTSNYGLADEQYF. The CDR3 DNA follows: TGTGCCAGCACCTCCAATTACGGACTAGCGGACGAGCAGTACTTC.

The chain recombines TRBV20-1 with TRBJ2-7; 9 nucleotides match TRBD2. The CDR3 is 14 residues long. From germline, CDR1 is DFQATT and CDR2 SNEGSKA (reference sequence). V shed 6 bases and J 5 bases; nucleotides not matched to a gene: 11. The CDR3 DNA reads TGCAGTGCCCCAATCAGCGGGAGGCCCCACGAGCAGTACTTC. Amino acids: CSAPISGRPHEQYF.

This clonotype is categorized as medium-sized (0.01 to 0.1%). The chain recombines TRBV28 with TRBJ1-2; D is ambiguous. The V end was cut by 4 bases, the J end by 2 bases, with 17 bases between. CDR1 and CDR2 (germline): MDHEN, SYDVKM. CDR3 size: 16 residues. CDR3 sequence reads: CASSSPRTHGNYGYTF. CDR3 nucleotide sequence: TGTGCCAGCAGTTCGCCCCGCACCCACGGGAACTATGGCTACACCTTC.

This clonotype was counted between two and nine times. The chain joins TRBV12-3 or TRBV12-4 to TRBJ2-7, with TRBD2 as a possible D gene (6 bases). Trimming stripped 3 bases from V and 6 bases from J, with 12 bases between. The CDR3 length is 13 residues. The CDR3, as DNA: TGTGCCAGCAGTTTCGGGAGCCGGCGCGAGCAGTACTTC. This codes for CASSFGSRREQYF.

In its sample, this clonotype was seen a few times. V is TRBV5-1 and J is TRBJ2-5, with a tentative D call TRBD1 (5 bases). V lost 3 bases to trimming and J lost 0 bases, with 6 bases between them. The CDR3 covers 13 residues. Germline V gene lookup returns CDR1 SGHRS and CDR2 YFSETQ. CDR3 residues: CASSSDNQETQYF. CDR3 DNA: TGCGCCAGCAGCTCGGACAACCAAGAGACCCAGTACTTC. Full variable domain (rest looked up from reference TRBV5-1 and TRBJ2-5): KAGVTQTPRYLIKTRGQQVTLSCSPISGHRSVSWYQQTPGQGLQFLFEYFSETQRNKGNFPGRFSGRQFSNSRSEMNVSTLELGDSALYLCASSSDNQETQYFGPGTRLLVL.

J is TRBJ2-7 and V is TRBV28, with TRBD1 matching 9 bases. This CDR3 comprises 17 residues. Germline CDR1 reads MDHEN; CDR2 reads SYDVKM. V gave up 2 bases and J gave up 6 bases; unmatched junction bases: 14. The CDR3 spells CASSLLSPLQGAGEQYF. The CDR3 coding sequence is TGTGCCAGCAGTTTACTTTCCCCGCTACAGGGGGCGGGCGAGCAGTACTTC. The full variable domain, its missing parts supplied by reference TRBV28 and TRBJ2-7, is DVKVTQSSRYLVKRTGEKVFLECVQDMDHENMFWYRQDPGLGLRLIYFSYDVKMKEKGDIPEGYSVSREKKERFSLILESASTNQTSMYLCASSLLSPLQGAGEQYFGPGTRLTVT.

This clonotype was seen more than once but under ten times. V is TRBV11-2 and J is TRBJ2-7, with TRBD2 matching over 7 bases. In germline, CDR1 is SGHAT, CDR2 FQNNGV. The CDR3 has 15 residues. With 4 bases clipped from V and 3 bases from J, the junction kept 9 bases outside the gene matches. CDR3 residues: CASSSSRLAHYEQYF. In nucleotides, the CDR3 is TGTGCCAGCAGCTCGTCAAGACTAGCCCACTACGAGCAGTACTTC. The full variable domain, completed using reference TRBV11-2 and TRBJ2-7, is EAGVAQSPRYKIIEKRQSVAFWCNPISGHATLYWYQQILGQGPKLLIQFQNNGVVDDSQLPKDRFSAERLKGVDSTLKIQPAKLEDSAVYLCASSSSRLAHYEQYFGPGTRLTVT.